Presented here are 13 T cell receptor beta chains from one specimen sequenced in a study of blood T cell repertoires in COVID-19. Profiling relied on immunoSEQ multiplex PCR, and the TCRdb table lists in-frame clones only, not all of them. The sample lists a few hundred thousand clones, roughly four fifths occurring once. The specimen sequenced was PBMCs or T cells enriched from blood (not recorded which). These receptors all stem from a woman aged 60 to 75 who had recovered from COVID-19.

This rearrangement joins TRBV24-1 to TRBJ2-5; 7 bases align to TRBD1. This CDR3 has 15 residues. In germline, CDR1 is KGHDR, CDR2 SFDVKD. The V segment lost 5 bases and the J segment 2 bases; nucleotides outside the gene matches: 7. The CDR3 DNA is TGTGCCACCAGTGTTCCCCCGACAGGGCAAGAGACCCAGTACTTC. As protein: CATSVPPTGQETQYF.

This clone showed up just a few times. This chain links TRBV7-9 with TRBJ2-3; the D gene is possibly TRBD1 (5 bases). The CDR3 sequence is 14 residues long. V was cut by 5 bases and J by 8 bases, with 17 bases left in between. CDR1 and CDR2 from the germline V gene are SEHNR and FQNEAQ (reference sequence). This chain's CDR3 is CASSPTQGGGTQYF. In nucleotides, the CDR3 is TGTGCCAGCAGCCCTACCCAGGGTGGTGGTACGCAGTATTTT.

This clone has only one observation. The genes are TRBV27 and TRBJ2-2; tentative D call: TRBD1 (5 bases). CDR1 MNHEY and CDR2 SMNVEV come from the germline V gene (reference sequence). Deletions cut 3 bases from V and 3 bases from J, with 11 bases between. The CDR3 length is 15 residues. The CDR3 here is CASSLSRVHTGELFF. The CDR3 nucleotides read TGTGCCAGCAGTTTGAGCAGGGTTCACACCGGGGAGCTGTTTTTT.

The chain has TRBV7-7 and TRBJ2-5; a weak D match, TRBD2 (7 bases). With 2 bases removed from V and 3 bases from J, the gap between germline ends came to 16 bases. This CDR3 spans 16 amino acids. Germline CDR1 reads SSHAT; CDR2 reads FNYEAQ (reference sequence). CDR3 coding DNA: TGTGCCAGCAGCTTACGAGGGGGGGGTCGGGAAGAGACCCAGTACTTC. Its translation: CASSLRGGGREETQYF.

V is TRBV30 and J is TRBJ2-3; the D gene is possibly TRBD2 (6 bases). Looked up from germline, CDR1 is GTSNPN and CDR2 is SVGIG (reference sequence). The CDR3 has 16 residues. Trimming shortened V by 2 bases and J by 0 bases, and 15 bases separated the two germline ends. The CDR3 DNA reads as TGTGCCTGGAGTCACGGGACTGCTTCTAGCACAGATACGCAGTATTTT. Encoded protein: CAWSHGTASSTDTQYF.

This sequence joins TRBV16 and TRBJ1-1, with 8 bases lining up with TRBD1. This CDR3 region has 16 residues. V lost 0 bases and J lost 1; bases outside the gene matches: 4. The germline V gene encodes CDR1 KGHSY and CDR2 FQNENV. The CDR3: CASSQSRTGWNTEAFF. The CDR3 coding sequence is TGTGCCAGCAGCCAATCGCGGACAGGGTGGAACACTGAAGCTTTCTTT.

The chain carries TRBV19 and TRBJ2-2, with TRBD1 matching over 8 bases. The CDR3 totals 14 residues. Trimming took 10 bases from V and 2 from J; bases not matched to a gene: 6. Germline CDR1 LNHDA, CDR2 SQIVND (reference sequence). The CDR3: CATRTGLNTGELFF. In DNA, the CDR3 is TGTGCCACGCGGACAGGGCTCAACACCGGGGAGCTGTTTTTT.

The V gene is TRBV7-2, the J gene TRBJ2-2; a weak D match, TRBD2 (6 bases). There are 14 residues in the CDR3. V dropped 0 bases and J dropped 7 bases, with 9 bases sitting between them. In germline, CDR1 is SGHTA, CDR2 FQGNSA. The CDR3 loop is CASSLAGGNGELFF. CDR3 bases: TGTGCCAGCAGCTTAGCGGGGGGTAACGGGGAGCTGTTTTTT. The variable domain in full, completed from reference TRBV7-2 and TRBJ2-2, reads GAGVSQSPSNKVTEKGKDVELRCDPISGHTALYWYRQSLGQGLEFLIYFQGNSAPDKSGLPSDRFSAERTGGSVSTLTIQRTQQEDSAVYLCASSLAGGNGELFFGEGSRLTVL.

This chain joins TRBV7-2 and TRBJ1-1; D is unclear. V lost 3 bases, J lost 1 base, and 9 bases lay in between. Germline V gene lookup returns CDR1 SGHTA and CDR2 FQGNSA. There are 14 residues in the CDR3. In DNA form, the CDR3 reads TGTGCCAGCAGCTTCGAGGTGGGGAACACTGAAGCTTTCTTT. It translates to CASSFEVGNTEAFF.

V usage is TRBV5-1 and J usage is TRBJ2-1; 9 bases line up with TRBD1. The CDR3 extends over 17 amino acids. Germline trimming cut 4 bases from V and 6 bases from J; bases unmatched to any gene: 14. Germline V CDR1 and CDR2: SGHRS, YFSETQ. The CDR3 is CASSLGFGTGSVNEQFF. CDR3 DNA: TGCGCCAGCAGCCTTGGATTTGGGACAGGGTCGGTCAATGAGCAGTTCTTC.

This chain joins TRBV18 and TRBJ2-1, with TRBD1 identical over 7 bases. The germline V gene has CDR1 KGHSH and CDR2 LQKENI. The CDR3 totals 16 residues. V was clipped by 3 bases and J by 5 bases; unmatched bases: 10. CDR3 DNA: TGTGCCAGCTCACCGAAGCAGGGGGTTGGAGACAATGAGCAGTTCTTC. Its translation is CASSPKQGVGDNEQFF.

V gene TRBV18 combines with J gene TRBJ2-1; possible D gene TRBD2, 6 bases. This CDR3 contains 14 residues. With 3 bases removed from V and 5 bases from J, the gap between germline ends came to 11 bases. The germline gives CDR1 KGHSH, CDR2 LQKENI. This CDR3 is CASSPISGDNEQFF. The CDR3 bases are TGTGCCAGCTCACCCATTAGCGGAGACAATGAGCAGTTCTTC.

This clone was recorded a few times. This sequence joins TRBV14 and TRBJ1-5; perhaps TRBD1 as D (5 bases). V lost 4 bases, J lost 7 bases, and 11 bases lay in between. This CDR3 is built from 13 residues. Germline values: CDR1 SGHDN, CDR2 FVKESK. The CDR3 loop reads CASSLSEGQPQHF. Here the CDR3 DNA reads TGTGCCAGCAGCCTGTCGGAGGGGCAGCCCCAGCATTTT.